The 26 T cell receptor beta chains below were found in one sample sequenced in a study of a mutant IDH1 vaccine in newly diagnosed glioma. Here immunoSEQ multiplex PCR was the method, and the copy in TCRdb shows in-frame clones only, minus some. The profile shows around 40,000 clones, roughly 80% of them singletons. Time point specified: week 5, during vaccination. In every dose of vaccine, 300 ug of mutant IDH1 20-mer peptide was given alongside topical imiquimod. For these TCRs, the target antigens are not known. The source material was PBMCs, sampled from a glioma patient whose treatment included an IDH1 peptide vaccine. The origin of the receptors is a man aged 50 or older with glioma.

The genes are TRBV4-1 and TRBJ1-4; D perhaps matches TRBD1 (5 bases). Germline V gives CDR1 MGHRA, CDR2 YSYEKL. The germline V and J ends were trimmed by 4 bases and 0 bases, with 9 bases remaining between them. CDR3 length: 15 residues. CDR3 DNA: TGCGCCAGCAGCCTGACAGACTCAACTAATGAAAAACTGTTTTTT. As protein: CASSLTDSTNEKLFF.

The rearrangement uses TRBV14 and TRBJ1-2; D call uncertain. This CDR3 is built from 12 residues. CDR1 SGHDN and CDR2 FVKESK come from the germline V gene. The V end was cut by 0 bases, the J end by 5 bases, with 4 bases between. The CDR3 loop reads CASSQESYGYTF. CDR3 sequence (DNA): TGTGCCAGCAGCCAAGAATCGTATGGCTACACCTTC.

The V call is TRBV5-1, the J call TRBJ1-5, with D unresolved. V lost 0 bases and J lost 0, with 7 bases in between. The CDR3 totals 15 residues. In germline, CDR1 is SGHRS, CDR2 YFSETQ. The CDR3 DNA is TGCGCCAGCAGCTTGGGACCTTATAGCAATCAGCCCCAGCATTTT. The encoded protein is CASSLGPYSNQPQHF.

The V call is TRBV7-9, the J call TRBJ1-4; D call uncertain. The CDR3 spans 14 residues. Germline lookup yields CDR1 SEHNR and CDR2 FQNEAQ (reference sequence). Trimming removed 7 bases from V and 6 bases from J, with 15 bases in between. The CDR3 sequence: CASTHTGWDEKLFF. Written as DNA, the CDR3 is TGTGCCAGCACCCATACGGGATGGGATGAAAAACTGTTTTTT.

V and J are TRBV19 and TRBJ1-1; D gene unclear. Trimming took 3 bases from V and 0 from J, leaving 11 bases between them. This CDR3 is built from 15 residues. Germline V gene data show CDR1 as LNHDA and CDR2 as SQIVND (reference sequence). DNA for the CDR3: TGTGCCAGTAGTATTCGGCATAGTGTGAACACTGAAGCTTTCTTT. Protein sequence: CASSIRHSVNTEAFF. Full variable domain (remainder filled in from reference TRBV19 and TRBJ1-1): DGGITQSPKYLFRKEGQNVTLSCEQNLNHDAMYWYRQDPGQGLRLIYYSQIVNDFQKGDIAEGYSVSREKKESFPLTVTSAQKNPTAFYLCASSIRHSVNTEAFFGQGTRLTVV.

This chain uses TRBV11-2 with TRBJ2-7, with 11 nucleotides matching TRBD2. J gave up 3 bases and V 5 bases, and 6 bases lay outside the gene matches. CDR1 SGHAT and CDR2 FQNNGV come from the germline V gene. The CDR3 length is 15 residues. The CDR3 DNA sequence: TGTGCCAGCAGCCGCAACGGACTAGCGGGCTACGAGCAGTACTTC. Translating gives CASSRNGLAGYEQYF.

The rearrangement links TRBV4-1 to TRBJ2-7; D gene unclear. Germline V lookup: CDR1 MGHRA, CDR2 YSYEKL. Trimming left V 1 base short and J 2 bases short, with 3 bases between. The CDR3 length is 12 residues. The CDR3 sequence is CASSQGAYEQYF. The DNA of the CDR3 is TGCGCCAGCAGCCAAGGGGCCTACGAGCAGTACTTC.

The gene calls are TRBV6-1 and TRBJ2-1, with D possibly being TRBD1 or TRBD2 (5 bases each). This CDR3 region has 15 residues. Trimming took off 0 bases at V and 10 bases at J, with 16 bases between the two ends. Germline loops: CDR1 MNHNS, CDR2 SASEGT. The DNA of the CDR3 is TGTGCCAGCAGTGAAGCCGGGACGGGCCTCTGGGAGCAGTTCTTC. The encoded protein is CASSEAGTGLWEQFF.

The V and J genes are TRBV7-8 and TRBJ2-7; D is perhaps TRBD2 (5 bases). Germline CDR1 is SGHVS and CDR2 is FQNEAQ. CDR3 length: 11 amino acids. The germline V and J ends were trimmed by 6 bases and 7 bases, with 10 bases remaining between them. The CDR3 DNA sequence: TGTGCCAGCAGAATAACGGGGGAGCAGTACTTC. The encoded protein is CASRITGEQYF. Drawing the rest from reference TRBV7-8 and TRBJ2-7, the complete variable domain is GAGVSQSPRYKVAKRGQDVALRCDPISGHVSLFWYQQALGQGPEFLTYFQNEAQLDKSGLPSDRFFAERPEGSVSTLKIQRTQQEDSAVYLCASRITGEQYFGPGTRLTVT.

The chain couples TRBV10-2 to TRBJ1-5, with D possibly matching TRBD1 (6 bases). Germline-derived CDR1 and CDR2 are WSHSY and SAAADI. With 2 bases removed from V and 8 bases from J, the gap between germline ends came to 10 bases. The CDR3 runs 13 residues. The CDR3 DNA reads as TGCGCCAGCAGTGAGACAGGGCCGAAGCCCCAGCATTTT. Amino acid sequence: CASSETGPKPQHF.

The rearrangement joins TRBV19 to TRBJ2-3; possibly TRBD1 for D (5 bases). Looked up from germline, CDR1 is LNHDA and CDR2 is SQIVND (reference sequence). Trimming shortened V by 6 bases and J by 2 bases, and 12 bases separated the two germline ends. The CDR3 is 14 residues long. The CDR3, as DNA: TGTGCCAGTAGCAAACAGGCCAACACAGATACGCAGTATTTT. It yields the protein CASSKQANTDTQYF. Full variable domain (remainder filled in from reference TRBV19 and TRBJ2-3): DGGITQSPKYLFRKEGQNVTLSCEQNLNHDAMYWYRQDPGQGLRLIYYSQIVNDFQKGDIAEGYSVSREKKESFPLTVTSAQKNPTAFYLCASSKQANTDTQYFGPGTRLTVL.

The chain recombines TRBV28 with TRBJ1-2; TRBD1 might be the D (5 bases). This CDR3 is 11 amino acids long. Trimming left V 5 bases short and J 8 bases short, with 9 bases between. CDR1 MDHEN and CDR2 SYDVKM come from the germline V gene. The CDR3 bases are TGTGCCAGCAGTGGGACCGGCGGCTACACCTTC. Its protein product is CASSGTGGYTF.

Here the CDR3 DNA reads TGTGCCACCAGCGCGGGGTCTTCTGGAGAAGAGACCCAGTACTTC. Amino acids: CATSAGSSGEETQYF. The J gene is TRBJ2-5, the V gene TRBV15, with D possibly being TRBD2 (6 bases). Germline V lookup: CDR1 LNHNV, CDR2 YYDKDF (reference sequence). The CDR3 sequence is 15 residues long. V was shortened by 5 bases and J by 3 bases, with 16 bases between the two germline ends.

The chain's CDR3 is CASSQSDRIVGYTF. CDR3 sequence (DNA): TGTGCCAGCAGCCAATCGGACCGAATAGTTGGCTACACCTTC. This chain uses TRBV16 with TRBJ1-2; no definite D call. CDR1 is KGHSY and CDR2 is FQNENV in the germline V gene. CDR3 size: 14 residues. Trimming took off 0 bases at V and 7 bases at J, with 12 bases between the two ends.

The chain uses TRBV4-3 and TRBJ2-5, with TRBD2 matching 9 bases. The trim removed 0 bases at V and 1 base at J, leaving 0 bases unmatched. Germline CDR1 and CDR2: LGHNA and YSLEER. The CDR3 sequence is 15 residues long. The CDR3 protein is CASSQERGGQETQYF. CDR3 DNA sequence: TGCGCCAGCAGCCAAGAGCGGGGGGGCCAAGAGACCCAGTACTTC.

This chain uses TRBV7-9 with TRBJ1-1; no clear D gene. Trimming stripped 3 bases from V and 1 base from J, with 6 bases between. The CDR3 is made up of 13 amino acids. Germline V lookup: CDR1 SEHNR, CDR2 FQNEAQ (reference sequence). The CDR3 nucleotides read TGTGCCAGCAGCTTGGGAAGGAACACTGAAGCTTTCTTT. It is translated as CASSLGRNTEAFF.

The gene calls are TRBV30 and TRBJ2-7; D might be TRBD1 (6 bases). The CDR3 contains 14 residues. V was cut by 7 bases and J by 0 bases, with 16 bases left in between. The germline CDR1 and CDR2 sequences are GTSNPN and SVGIG (reference sequence). This CDR3 reads CALWSLGASYEQYF. In DNA, the CDR3 is TGTGCCTTATGGTCCTTGGGGGCCTCCTACGAGCAGTACTTC. Full variable domain (outside the CDR3, taken from reference TRBV30 and TRBJ2-7): SQTIHQWPATLVQPVGSPLSLECTVEGTSNPNLYWYRQAAGRGLQLLFYSVGIGQISSEVPQNLSASRPQDRQFILSSKKLLLSDSGFYLCALWSLGASYEQYFGPGTRLTVT.

This sequence joins TRBV18 and TRBJ1-5, with D possibly being TRBD1 (5 bases). Germline V CDR1 and CDR2: KGHSH, LQKENI. The CDR3 has 13 amino acids. V was shortened by 5 bases and J by 5 bases, with 10 bases between the two germline ends. This CDR3 is CASSEQEYQPQHF. CDR3 DNA sequence: TGTGCCAGCTCAGAACAGGAATATCAGCCCCAGCATTTT. Based on the CDR3 plus reference TRBV18 and TRBJ1-5, the full variable domain is NAGVMQNPRHLVRRRGQEARLRCSPMKGHSHVYWYRQLPEEGLKFMVYLQKENIIDESGMPKERFSAEFPKEGPSILRIQQVVRGDSAAYFCASSEQEYQPQHFGDGTRLSIL.

The CDR3 here is CASSFWDRINEKLFF. The DNA of the CDR3 is TGTGCCAGCAGCTTCTGGGACAGGATTAATGAAAAACTGTTTTTT. The gene calls are TRBV7-9 and TRBJ1-4, with 8 bases that match TRBD1. There are 15 residues in the CDR3. With 3 bases clipped from V and 4 bases from J, the junction kept 4 bases outside the gene matches. Germline V gene sequence: CDR1 SEHNR, CDR2 FQNEAQ (reference sequence).

The chain employs TRBV4-1 and TRBJ2-3; no reliable D call. V lost 1 base and J 2 bases, leaving 7 bases between the germline ends. CDR1 MGHRA and CDR2 YSYEKL come from the germline V gene. The CDR3 extends over 14 amino acids. The CDR3 protein is CASSQVGYTDTQYF. The CDR3 DNA follows: TGCGCCAGCAGCCAAGTAGGCTACACAGATACGCAGTATTTT.

This chain joins TRBV15 and TRBJ1-1; D not resolved. Trimming stripped 4 bases from V and 1 base from J, with 4 bases between. The CDR3 has 12 amino acids. CDR1 is LNHNV and CDR2 is YYDKDF in the germline V gene (reference sequence). CDR3: CATSNWNTEAFF. The CDR3 DNA sequence: TGTGCCACCAGCAATTGGAACACTGAAGCTTTCTTT.

The V gene is TRBV14, the J gene TRBJ2-5; possibly TRBD1 or TRBD2 for D (5 bases each). With 8 bases removed from V and 5 bases from J, the gap between germline ends came to 15 bases. Germline-derived CDR1 and CDR2 are SGHDN and FVKESK. This CDR3 spans 13 amino acids. CDR3 nucleotides: TGTGCCAGCCAGCGGCAGGGCGGGGAGACCCAGTACTTC. Residues: CASQRQGGETQYF.

CDR3 region: CASSFGTSNNNEQFF. The DNA for the CDR3 is TGTGCCAGCAGTTTCGGGACTAGTAACAACAATGAGCAGTTCTTC. The V gene is TRBV6-5, the J gene TRBJ2-1, with 8 nucleotides matching TRBD2. The CDR3 extends over 15 amino acids. Germline loops: CDR1 MNHEY, CDR2 SVGAGI. V shed 4 bases, J shed 5 bases, and the junction held 7 bases outside the gene matches.

The chain employs TRBV6-1 and TRBJ2-7; D is possibly TRBD2 (5 bases). The germline V and J ends were trimmed by 2 bases and 7 bases, with 18 bases remaining between them. This CDR3 is built from 15 residues. CDR1 and CDR2 from the germline V gene are MNHNS and SASEGT. The CDR3 coding sequence is TGTGCCAGCAGTGAACAGTCTGGAGGTTTGGAGGAGCAGTACTTC. Its translation: CASSEQSGGLEEQYF.

The V gene is TRBV6-5, the J gene TRBJ1-5; possible D gene TRBD1, 5 bases. Germline CDR1 and CDR2: MNHEY and SVGAGI. The CDR3 is 12 residues long. The ends were cut back, 4 bases at V and 11 bases at J, with 12 bases in the middle. Here the CDR3 DNA reads TGTGCCAGCAGTTCCAGTGGGGGGGCCCAGCATTTT. Residues: CASSSSGGAQHF.

The gene calls are TRBV29-1 and TRBJ1-4; TRBD1 matches 9 bases. The CDR3 totals 14 residues. Trimming at V came to 7 bases and at J to 10 bases, leaving 13 bases not matched to a gene. Germline CDR1 is SQVTM and CDR2 is ANQGSEA. CDR3 protein: CSARTGEGGGKLFF. CDR3 DNA sequence: TGCAGCGCACGGACAGGGGAGGGTGGCGGAAAACTGTTTTTT.